This TCR beta chain emerged from a study of shared clonotypes between healthy human individuals. The study's findings and limits: Clonotype sharing among donors was thought likely to change with sequencing depth. Genetic and exposure-history diversity was limited by the small donor number. When naive CD4 clonotypes were compared across four donors, 4% to 6.5% were shared.

This clone was found once. The antigen remains unidentified. Here immunoSEQ multiplex PCR was the method, and the copy in TCRdb shows in-frame clones only, minus some. Of roughly 2.5 million clones in the sample, just over 90% are singletons; the top ten hold 0.14%. Donation came from healthy HIV-negative adults that had no recent acute infections or vaccinations. The germline V gene has CDR1 SGDLS and CDR2 YYNGEE. This CDR3 spans 15 amino acids. The V end was cut by 3 bases, the J end by 0 bases, with 11 bases between. The rearrangement joins TRBV9 to TRBJ2-3, with a weak D call TRBD1 (6 bases). Material for sequencing was naive CD4+ T cells sorted from blood. Subset indicated: CD45RA+ positively selected. The receptor's source is a man aged 18 to 30 in good health. For the CDR3, the DNA is TGTGCCAGCAGCGCCCGGACAGAAAGCACAGATACGCAGTATTTT. Its protein product is CASSARTESTDTQYF.